The 11 T cell receptor beta chains below come from one sample, sequenced in a study of OX40 agonist ivuxolimab in advanced cancers. The library was built by means of the immunoSEQ multiplex PCR assay. Here the immuneACCESS table is served through TCRdb, limited to in-frame sequences with V and J called. Missing clones are a known gap in these copies; in checked studies unresolved V genes cover under half, and the rest lacks a known reason. This sample lists over 70,000 clones; more than 75% were detected once. The ten biggest clones cover roughly 0.32% of the sample. This material consisted of CD4+ or CD8+ T cells sorted from blood, taken in a trial of the OX40 agonist ivuxolimab. These receptors were obtained from an adult with an advanced solid tumor such as melanoma, head and neck, liver or kidney cancer.

V and J are TRBV27 and TRBJ2-7; D gene ambiguous. V was cut by 8 bases and J by 3 bases, with 5 bases left in between. CDR1 MNHEY and CDR2 SMNVEV come from the germline V gene (reference sequence). The CDR3 extends over 10 amino acids. DNA of the CDR3: TGTGCCAGCCGATTCTACGAGCAGTACTTC. Its translation is CASRFYEQYF.

V usage is TRBV5-4 and J usage is TRBJ2-5; tentatively, D is TRBD1 or TRBD2 (5 bases each). Trimming took off 4 bases at V and 1 base at J, with 11 bases between the two ends. The CDR3 sequence is 14 residues long. Germline CDR1 SGHNT, CDR2 YYREEE (reference sequence). The CDR3, as DNA: TGTGCCAGCAGCCCTGGGACGGCCCAAGAGACCCAGTACTTC. It codes for CASSPGTAQETQYF.

This chain connects TRBV5-6 to TRBJ1-5; perhaps TRBD1 as D (6 bases). V was trimmed by 0 bases and J by 4 bases, leaving 8 bases between them. Germline-derived CDR1 and CDR2 are SGHDT and YYEEEE. The CDR3 length is 14 residues. CDR3 amino acids: CASSLAGVNQPQHF. The DNA for the CDR3 is TGTGCCAGCAGCTTGGCAGGGGTGAATCAGCCCCAGCATTTT.

This clone was seen once. The V and J genes are TRBV6-1 and TRBJ2-7; 8 bases are a match to TRBD1. The CDR3 is made up of 15 amino acids. In germline, CDR1 is MNHNS, CDR2 SASEGT. V was clipped by 4 bases and J by 2 bases; unmatched bases: 7. For the CDR3, the DNA is TGTGCCAGCAGTGTGTCCGGGACAGGCGCCTACGAGCAGTACTTC. It yields the protein CASSVSGTGAYEQYF.

The genes are TRBV20-1 and TRBJ2-2; the D is unclear. Between the trimmed V and J ends, which lost 2 bases and 8 bases, there was a span of 6 bases. The CDR3 has 11 amino acids. Per germline, CDR1 DFQATT and CDR2 SNEGSKA (reference sequence). The CDR3 coding sequence is TGCAGTGCTAGAAAGGAGGGGGAGCTGTTTTTT. Protein product: CSARKEGELFF.

The chain has TRBV7-9 and TRBJ2-1; D call uncertain. CDR1 and CDR2 from the germline V gene are SEHNR and FQNEAQ (reference sequence). Between the trimmed V and J ends, which lost 5 bases and 0 bases, there was a span of 11 bases. CDR3 length: 15 amino acids. CDR3 sequence reads: CASSPRQGSYNEQFF. CDR3 coding DNA: TGTGCCAGCAGCCCTAGACAAGGCTCCTACAATGAGCAGTTCTTC.

This sequence joins TRBV27 and TRBJ1-3, with D unclear. The germline V gene encodes CDR1 MNHEY and CDR2 SMNVEV (reference sequence). CDR3 length: 14 amino acids. Trimming removed 4 bases from V and 2 bases from J, with 9 bases in between. CDR3 region: CASSSTTAGNTIYF. The CDR3 coding sequence is TGTGCCAGCAGTTCCACAACCGCTGGAAACACCATATATTTT.

Here the CDR3 DNA reads TGTGCCAGCAGTAGAGTGTCTGGGTGGGGACAGGGGGCCCTGAACACTGAAGCTTTCTTT. Translation: CASSRVSGWGQGALNTEAFF. This chain connects TRBV28 to TRBJ1-1, with TRBD1 identical over 12 bases. This CDR3 contains 20 residues. The germline V gene has CDR1 MDHEN and CDR2 SYDVKM. Trimming took 5 bases from V and 0 from J; bases not matched to a gene: 16.

The J gene is TRBJ1-4, the V gene TRBV30, with D perhaps matching TRBD1 (5 bases). The CDR3 consists of 14 residues. From germline, CDR1 is GTSNPN and CDR2 SVGIG (reference sequence). V lost 2 bases to trimming and J lost 3 bases, with 10 bases between them. The CDR3 loop is CAWSKGPPNEKLFF. CDR3 nucleotide sequence: TGTGCCTGGAGTAAGGGACCACCTAATGAAAAACTGTTTTTT.

The rearrangement links TRBV21-1 to TRBJ1-2. TRBV21-1 is shown as a pseudogene. The CDR3 has 17 residues. This CDR3 reads CASSKDGIGRSNYGYTF. The CDR3 DNA reads TGTGCCAGCAGCAAAGACGGAATAGGGCGGAGCAACTATGGCTACACCTTC.

The V gene is TRBV5-1, the J gene TRBJ2-3; TRBD2 might be the D (5 bases). Trimming took off 4 bases at V and 4 bases at J, with 16 bases between the two ends. The length of the CDR3 is 15 residues. Per germline, CDR1 SGHRS and CDR2 YFSETQ. Written as DNA, the CDR3 is TGCGCCAGCAGCCCCGGCGGGTTGGGCGCAGATACGCAGTATTTT. Amino acids: CASSPGGLGADTQYF.